This T cell receptor beta chain originates from a study of T-cell memory formation after mild COVID-19. Study overall: Most TCR clusters belonged to a single donor.

Study findings and constraints: The study found contracting CD4+ clones mainly in CM and EM and contracting CD8+ clones in EMRA. There was a balanced CD4/CD8 profile in clones contracting day 15 to 85, and later expanders leaned CD4+.

TCRdb used MiXCR to reprocess the 5' RACE reads, holding one entry per CDR3 protein. The sample holds 400,000 to 550,000 distinct CDR3 sequences, approximately 25% seen once. The CDR3 sequence is 16 residues long. Germline values: CDR1 SGHRS, CDR2 YFSETQ. The V segment lost 4 bases and the J segment 0 bases; nucleotides outside the gene matches: 5. This clonotype was detected a few times. Its specificity is unknown. Input material: PBMCs or a T cell subset sorted from them (not recorded which). The receptor comes from an adult woman who had mild COVID-19 (a few samples of this study predate the infection). Cell type and time point are not known. The chain couples TRBV5-1 to TRBJ2-2; 8 bases line up with TRBD2. The CDR3 spells CASSPRTSPNTGELFF. The CDR3 DNA reads as TGCGCCAGCAGCCCGAGGACTAGCCCGAACACCGGGGAGCTGTTTTTT.